Below are 2 T cell receptor beta chains sequenced from a single sample in a study of blood T cell repertoires in COVID-19. Only in-frame clones appear in the TCRdb table, and some are missing; sequencing was by immunoSEQ multiplex PCR. The sample has over 350,000 clones, about 83% seen once. The sequenced sample was PBMCs or T cells enriched from blood (not recorded which). The receptors were sampled from a woman in her forties or fifties who had recovered from COVID-19.

The CDR3 loop reads CASSRPTSGPQETQYF. CDR3 coding DNA: TGTGCCAGCAGCCGGCCGACTAGCGGGCCCCAAGAGACCCAGTACTTC. The chain combines TRBV6-2 or TRBV6-3 with TRBJ2-5, with 10 positions matching TRBD2. The CDR3 is 16 amino acids. The J segment lost 1 base and the V segment lost 6 bases, leaving 8 bases of the junction unmatched. Germline CDR1 MNHEY, CDR2 SVGEGT.

The rearrangement uses TRBV3-1 (or the pseudogene TRBV3-2) and TRBJ2-5, with 9 bases aligning to TRBD2. The CDR3 loop spans 16 amino acids. Germline V gene sequence: CDR1 LGHDT, CDR2 YNNKEL (reference sequence). Unmatched junction bases numbered 11, after V lost 4 bases and J lost 5 bases. CDR3 DNA: TGTGCCAGCAGCCGAGGGACTAGCTATTCTGTGGAGACCCAGTACTTC. As protein: CASSRGTSYSVETQYF.